This T cell receptor beta chain comes out of a study of blood T cell repertoires in COVID-19. Study as a whole: Sample material is recorded as cDNA or gDNA derived from T cells, B-cell-depleted T cells, or PBMCs.

The germline V gene has CDR1 WSHSY and CDR2 SAAADI. This CDR3 spans 16 amino acids. Trimming took 6 bases from V and 5 from J; bases not matched to a gene: 9. In the original workflow: Nucleated cell counts were estimated from reference gene primer amplification. Profiled with immunoSEQ multiplex PCR; TCRdb holds only in-frame clones, not every one. V and J calls and clone size are those listed in that table; D and trimming were worked out from the DNA. The sample has more than 300,000 clones; roughly 86% are singletons. The V call is TRBV10-2, the J call TRBJ2-7; 14 positions match TRBD2. This TCR was sampled from a woman aged 25 to 39 with COVID-19, enrolled during active disease. What was sequenced was peripheral blood. CDR3 in DNA: TGCGCCAGCAGAGGGACTAGCGGGAGAGGGGCCCACGAGCAGTACTTC. It is translated as CASRGTSGRGAHEQYF.